This is a list of T cell receptor beta chains from one sample in a study of blood T cell repertoires in COVID-19. Data came from immunoSEQ multiplex PCR; TCRdb stores just in-frame clones and leaves some out. This table holds 270,000 or so clones, about 89% found once. Sequenced input: peripheral blood. These receptors were obtained from a man aged 35-49 years with acute or convalescent COVID-19. CDR3s include the opening cysteine and the closing phenylalanine or tryptophan. D genes are given only for firm matches. Clone size is shown for a subset of rows, as once, few, many or a class of expanded clone.

>TRBV5-6|-|TRBJ2-2|-
CASSFYPDFNTGELFF
TGTGCCAGCAGCTTTTACCCGGACTTCAACACCGGGGAGCTGTTTTTT
>TRBV19|-|TRBJ2-1|-
CASTYSLSSYNEQFF
TGTGCCAGTACTTACTCGCTGAGCTCCTACAATGAGCAGTTCTTC
>TRBV5-6|few|TRBJ1-2|-
CASSLGQNHFYGYTF
TGTGCCAGCAGCTTGGGACAGAACCATTTCTATGGCTACACCTTC
>TRBV5-1|-|TRBJ2-3|TRBD2
CASSLGALAASTDTQYF
TGCGCCAGCAGCTTGGGAGCACTAGCGGCGTCCACAGATACGCAGTATTTT
>TRBV19|-|TRBJ1-5|-
CASSLIAGGQPQHF
TGTGCCAGTAGTCTGATCGCGGGCGGTCAGCCCCAGCATTTT
>TRBV6-4|-|TRBJ2-2|-
CASSEGGADTGELFF
TGTGCCAGCAGTGAAGGAGGGGCGGACACCGGGGAGCTGTTTTTT
>TRBV6-5|-|TRBJ1-1|-
CASSFQGTEAFF
TGTGCCAGCAGTTTTCAGGGGACTGAAGCTTTCTTT
>TRBV5-1|few|TRBJ1-1|-
CASSWGVEGTEAFF
TGCGCCAGCAGCTGGGGGGTAGAGGGAACTGAAGCTTTCTTT
>TRBV9|-|TRBJ1-2|-
CASSVAGTIPNYGYTF
TGTGCCAGCAGCGTAGCGGGGACAATCCCTAACTATGGCTACACCTTC
>TRBV6-5|-|TRBJ1-1|TRBD1
CASSSQDRVRAFF
TGTGCCAGCAGTTCCCAGGACAGGGTCAGAGCTTTCTTT
>TRBV6-5|once|TRBJ2-1|TRBD1
CASSGQGSYNEQFF
TGTGCCAGCTCTGGACAGGGATCCTACAATGAGCAGTTCTTC
>TRBV5-1|-|TRBJ2-2|-
CASSLAGPGTGELFF
TGCGCCAGCAGCTTGGCGGGCCCAGGGACCGGGGAGCTGTTTTTT
>TRBV5-5|-|TRBJ1-4|TRBD1
CASSSAGQGAEKLFF
TGTGCCAGCAGCTCTGCGGGGCAGGGGGCTGAAAAACTGTTTTTT
>TRBV12-3/TRBV12-4|-|TRBJ1-5|-
CASSDTFNQPQHF
TGTGCCAGCAGCGACACCTTCAATCAGCCCCAGCATTTT
>TRBV6-6|-|TRBJ2-5|TRBD1
CASSYGTEGTQYF
TGTGCCAGCAGTTATGGGACAGAAGGGACCCAGTACTTC
>TRBV19|-|TRBJ2-3|-
CASSTRQAPHTDTQYF
TGTGCCAGTAGTACAAGACAGGCCCCACACACAGATACGCAGTATTTT
>TRBV9|-|TRBJ1-2|TRBD1
CASSRGDRGPYGYTF
TGTGCCAGCAGCCGAGGGGACAGGGGGCCCTATGGCTACACCTTC
>TRBV2|-|TRBJ2-3|TRBD2
CASSSVAGGADTQYF
TGTGCCAGCTCTTCCGTAGCGGGAGGGGCAGATACGCAGTATTTT
>TRBV3-1/TRBV3-2|-|TRBJ2-3|TRBD1
CASSQMGQGSDTQYF
TGTGCCAGCAGCCAAATGGGACAGGGGTCAGATACGCAGTATTTT
>TRBV29-1|-|TRBJ2-3|-
CSVDSSTDTQYF
TGCAGCGTTGACAGTAGCACAGATACGCAGTATTTT
>TRBV30|-|TRBJ2-1|TRBD2
CAWSVGGTSTTREQFF
TGTGCCTGGAGTGTAGGCGGGACTAGTACCACCAGAGAGCAGTTCTTC
>TRBV12-3/TRBV12-4|-|TRBJ1-2|-
CASSLGPNYGYTF
TGTGCCAGCAGTTTAGGGCCGAACTATGGCTACACCTTC
>TRBV2|-|TRBJ1-4|TRBD1
CASIQTGGFEKLFF
TGTGCCAGCATCCAGACAGGGGGCTTTGAAAAACTGTTTTTT
>TRBV2|-|TRBJ2-2|TRBD2
CASTRTSYTGELFF
TGTGCCAGCACCCGGACTAGCTACACCGGGGAGCTGTTTTTT
>TRBV7-9|-|TRBJ1-1|TRBD1
CASSFPGRGPEAFF
TGTGCCAGCAGCTTTCCCGGCAGGGGGCCTGAAGCTTTCTTT
>TRBV5-4|-|TRBJ2-3|TRBD1
CASSMRQGAIVDTQYF
TGTGCCAGCAGTATGAGACAGGGGGCTATAGTAGATACGCAGTATTTT
>TRBV3-1/TRBV3-2|-|TRBJ1-4|TRBD1
CASSQQGAGNEKLFF
TGTGCCAGCAGCCAACAGGGGGCTGGTAATGAAAAACTGTTTTTT
>TRBV4-1|-|TRBJ2-2|TRBD2
CASSHPKVAGGTGELFF
TGCGCCAGCAGCCACCCGAAGGTAGCGGGGGGGACCGGGGAGCTGTTTTTT
>TRBV3-1/TRBV3-2|-|TRBJ1-1|-
CASSQEGRAFF
TGTGCCAGCAGCCAAGAGGGGCGAGCTTTCTTT
>TRBV5-1|-|TRBJ2-1|-
CASSRSDNEQFF
TGCGCCAGCAGCCGCAGTGACAATGAGCAGTTCTTC
>TRBV24-1|-|TRBJ1-2|-
CATSRGSYYGYTF
TGTGCCACCAGTAGGGGCAGCTACTATGGCTACACCTTC
>TRBV6-1|-|TRBJ1-6|-
CASSELQGNNSPLHF
TGTGCCAGCAGTGAACTCCAGGGAAATAATTCACCCCTCCACTTT